This is a list of T cell receptor beta chains from one sample in a study of T cell repertoires in cytomegalovirus infection. These receptors have no identified antigens. TCRdb analysed the reads with MiXCR anew, one entry per CDR3 protein. The sample yields 100,000 to 120,000 distinct CDR3 sequences, more than 30% seen once. The sequencing used CD8+ T cells from cultured PBMCs, collected from culture after CMV antigen stimulation. These receptor sequences come from a human donor in good health (CMV status not recorded). Some clones in this sample may be carry-over from other donors' samples. Both conserved end residues are part of each CDR3. The D gene is left open where the match is weak. Size tells how often a clone was seen (once, few, many) or the class of an expanded clone, and some rows leave it out.

D: -
size: few
V: TRBV5-1
J: TRBJ2-7
DNA: TGCGCCAGCAGAGAGGTTTACGGAACCTACTACGAGCAGTACTTC
CDR3: CASREVYGTYYEQYF

D: -
size: -
V: TRBV27
J: TRBJ2-7
DNA: TGTGCCAGCAGTTTGGCCAGGCTCTCCTACGAGCAGTACTTC
CDR3: CASSLARLSYEQYF

D: TRBD2
size: -
V: TRBV27
J: TRBJ2-1
DNA: TGTGCCAGCAGTCCTACACTAGCGGGGCTTAGTGAGCAGTTCTTC
CDR3: CASSPTLAGLSEQFF

D: -
size: -
V: TRBV28
J: TRBJ1-6
DNA: TGTGCCAGCAGCTTCGGGAATTCACCCCTCCACTTT
CDR3: CASSFGNSPLHF

D: -
size: few
V: TRBV4-1
J: TRBJ1-2
DNA: TGCGCCAGCAGCCAAGATGACACGCACTATGGCTACACCTTC
CDR3: CASSQDDTHYGYTF

D: -
size: -
V: TRBV20-1
J: TRBJ1-1
DNA: TGCAGTGCTATACCCGGGAACACTGAAGCTTTCTTT
CDR3: CSAIPGNTEAFF

D: -
size: -
V: TRBV12-3/TRBV12-4
J: TRBJ1-3
DNA: TGTGCCAGCAGTTTTTGGGGGATAGGAAACACCATATATTTT
CDR3: CASSFWGIGNTIYF

D: TRBD1
size: -
V: TRBV12-3/TRBV12-4
J: TRBJ2-1
DNA: TGTGCCAGCAGTTTTGGGGGACAGGGGATCACCAATGAGCAGTTCTTC
CDR3: CASSFGGQGITNEQFF

D: TRBD1
size: -
V: TRBV6-2/TRBV6-3
J: TRBJ1-1
DNA: TGTGTCAGCAGTTCTCCGGGGACAGGGAACACTGAAGCTTTCTTT
CDR3: CVSSSPGTGNTEAFF

D: -
size: -
V: TRBV6-2/TRBV6-3
J: TRBJ1-1
DNA: TGTGCCAGCAGTTACACCCGGCAGAACACTGAAGCTTTCTTT
CDR3: CASSYTRQNTEAFF

D: -
size: -
V: TRBV18
J: TRBJ1-1
DNA: TGTGCCAGCTCACCGACCCGGGACCAAGAAGCTTTCTTT
CDR3: CASSPTRDQEAFF

D: -
size: few
V: TRBV20-1
J: TRBJ1-5
DNA: TGCAGTGCTCGCACAGGGATGGAGAGGAATCAGCCCCAGCATTTT
CDR3: CSARTGMERNQPQHF

D: TRBD2
size: -
V: TRBV7-2
J: TRBJ2-3
DNA: TGTGCCAGCAGCTTAGTCTTAGCGGGGGGAGATACGCAGTATTTT
CDR3: CASSLVLAGGDTQYF

D: TRBD1
size: few
V: TRBV12-5
J: TRBJ2-7
DNA: TGTGCTAGTGGTTTGGTACTGGGGACAGGGGGTCCCTACGAGCAGTACTTC
CDR3: CASGLVLGTGGPYEQYF

D: -
size: -
V: TRBV6-1
J: TRBJ1-1
DNA: TGTGCCAGCAGGGCAGAATGGACAGCCGCCAACACTGAAGCTTTCTTT
CDR3: CASRAEWTAANTEAFF

D: TRBD1
size: many
V: TRBV20-1
J: TRBJ2-1
DNA: TGCAGTGCTAGACGAAATTCCGGGACAGGGGGCGCGAGTAACCCCTACAATGAGCAGTTCTTC
CDR3: CSARRNSGTGGASNPYNEQFF

D: TRBD1
size: few
V: TRBV20-1
J: TRBJ2-7
DNA: TGCAGTGCTAGAGCTCTCCGGGACAGGGGGTCCGAGCAGTACTTC
CDR3: CSARALRDRGSEQYF

D: TRBD1
size: -
V: TRBV20-1
J: TRBJ2-7
DNA: TGCAGTGTTAGAGAACCTTCCGGGACAGGGGTACACGAGCAGTACTTC
CDR3: CSVREPSGTGVHEQYF

D: -
size: few
V: TRBV7-6
J: TRBJ2-2
DNA: TGTGCCAGCAGCCCCGTTTATGGGGCAGCTTTCGGGGAGCTGTTTTTT
CDR3: CASSPVYGAAFGELFF

D: -
size: -
V: TRBV20-1
J: TRBJ2-2
DNA: TGCAGTGCTAGGGATTCAGAGAACACCGGGGAGCTGTTTTTT
CDR3: CSARDSENTGELFF

D: -
size: -
V: TRBV20-1
J: TRBJ1-3
DNA: TGCAGTGCTAGATGGGGACGGGCTGTCTCTGGAAACACCATATATTTT
CDR3: CSARWGRAVSGNTIYF

D: TRBD2
size: many
V: TRBV11-1
J: TRBJ2-7
DNA: TGTGCCAGCAGCCCCCGGTCCGGGACTAGCGGCTACGAGCAGTACTTC
CDR3: CASSPRSGTSGYEQYF

D: -
size: -
V: TRBV7-3
J: TRBJ1-1
DNA: TGTGCCAGCAGCTTATCGCCGGGGTGGAGCACTGAAGCTTTCTTT
CDR3: CASSLSPGWSTEAFF

D: TRBD1
size: many
V: TRBV7-6
J: TRBJ1-2
DNA: TGTGCCAGCAGCTTAGAGGAAACAGGGGGCCGTGGCTACACCTTC
CDR3: CASSLEETGGRGYTF

D: TRBD1
size: few
V: TRBV5-1
J: TRBJ2-5
DNA: TGCGCCAGCAGCACCCGGGACAGGGCCAGAGAGACCCAGTACTTC
CDR3: CASSTRDRARETQYF

D: -
size: -
V: TRBV4-3
J: TRBJ2-3
DNA: TGCGCCAGCAGCCAGGACTACGGGACAGATACGCAGTATTTT
CDR3: CASSQDYGTDTQYF

D: TRBD2
size: -
V: TRBV7-6
J: TRBJ2-3
DNA: TGTGCCAGCAGCGGTACTAGCGGGGGGCCGATCACAGATACGCAGTATTTT
CDR3: CASSGTSGGPITDTQYF

D: -
size: -
V: TRBV4-1
J: TRBJ2-4
DNA: TGCGCCAGCAGCCAAGGGAGGGGAGACATTCAGTACTTC
CDR3: CASSQGRGDIQYF

D: TRBD1
size: many
V: TRBV7-2
J: TRBJ2-7
DNA: TGTGCCAGCAGGCTGATGACCGGGACAGGGCCCTCCTACGAGCAGTACTTC
CDR3: CASRLMTGTGPSYEQYF

D: -
size: -
V: TRBV6-8
J: TRBJ2-1
DNA: TGTGCCAGCAGTTACTCTGCCTACAATGAGCAGTTCTTC
CDR3: CASSYSAYNEQFF

D: TRBD1
size: -
V: TRBV7-9
J: TRBJ1-2
DNA: TGTGCCAGCAGCTTAGCGCCGACAGGGTTCCACTATGGCTACACCTTC
CDR3: CASSLAPTGFHYGYTF

D: TRBD1
size: -
V: TRBV9
J: TRBJ2-7
DNA: TGTGCCAGCAGCGTTGGACAGGGGGGGTACGAGCAGTACTTC
CDR3: CASSVGQGGYEQYF

D: -
size: few
V: TRBV6-2/TRBV6-3
J: TRBJ1-3
DNA: TGTGCCAGCAGTTACGATCGAAGCTCTGGAAACACCATATATTTT
CDR3: CASSYDRSSGNTIYF

D: -
size: many
V: TRBV7-2
J: TRBJ2-1
DNA: TGTGCCAGCATCCTGTTAGGCGCCTACAATGAGCAGTTCTTC
CDR3: CASILLGAYNEQFF

D: -
size: few
V: TRBV2
J: TRBJ2-4
DNA: TGTGCCAGCAGTGAGGGCAGGGAAGCCAAAAACATTCAGTACTTC
CDR3: CASSEGREAKNIQYF

D: TRBD1
size: -
V: TRBV6-4
J: TRBJ2-3
DNA: TGTGCCAGCAGCCTCGCTGAGGGACAGGGAAGGTATTTT
CDR3: CASSLAEGQGRYF

D: -
size: few
V: TRBV28
J: TRBJ1-2
DNA: TGTGCCAGCTCGACCCTGATTTTTAACTATGGCTACACCTTC
CDR3: CASSTLIFNYGYTF

D: -
size: once
V: TRBV7-9
J: TRBJ1-2
DNA: TGTGCCAGCAGCTTATCAGGGCATGGCTACACCTTC
CDR3: CASSLSGHGYTF

D: TRBD1
size: -
V: TRBV12-3/TRBV12-4
J: TRBJ2-4
DNA: TGTGCCAGCAGTTTCCCCAGGGGGCGAAACATTCAGTACTTC
CDR3: CASSFPRGRNIQYF

D: TRBD1
size: -
V: TRBV5-1
J: TRBJ1-2
DNA: TGCGCCAGCAGCGGGAAGGACAGGGGGCATGGCTACACCTTC
CDR3: CASSGKDRGHGYTF

D: -
size: once
V: TRBV9
J: TRBJ2-5
DNA: TGTGCCAGCAGCGTAGGGCGTGGGGCAGGGGTTGGCGAGACCCAGTACTTC
CDR3: CASSVGRGAGVGETQYF

D: -
size: few
V: TRBV4-1
J: TRBJ1-2
DNA: TGCGCCAGCAGCCAAGACAGGGCGGTGATCTATGGCTACACCTTC
CDR3: CASSQDRAVIYGYTF

D: TRBD2
size: -
V: TRBV18
J: TRBJ2-5
DNA: TGTGCCAGCTCACCACACGGACTAGCGGGGGTCCCGGGGGAGACCCAGTACTTC
CDR3: CASSPHGLAGVPGETQYF

D: -
size: -
V: TRBV5-1
J: TRBJ1-1
DNA: TGCGCCAGCAGCAGAACGACAGATAGCACTGAAGCTTTCTTT
CDR3: CASSRTTDSTEAFF

D: -
size: -
V: TRBV5-1
J: TRBJ2-1
DNA: TGCGCCAGCAGATGGAGCTACAATGAGCAGTTCTTC
CDR3: CASRWSYNEQFF

D: -
size: -
V: TRBV7-9
J: TRBJ2-5
DNA: TGTGCCAGCAGTTCGCGAGTTGATGGAGGGACCCAGTACTTC
CDR3: CASSSRVDGGTQYF

D: TRBD1
size: many
V: TRBV7-2
J: TRBJ1-5
DNA: TGTGCCAGCAGCTTAGACAGGGGGCAGGGACAGCCCCAGCATTTT
CDR3: CASSLDRGQGQPQHF

D: TRBD1
size: -
V: TRBV29-1
J: TRBJ1-2
DNA: TGCAGCGTTGAAGACGTGGACAGGGGCTATGGCTACACCTTC
CDR3: CSVEDVDRGYGYTF

D: TRBD2
size: few
V: TRBV6-2/TRBV6-3
J: TRBJ2-2
DNA: TGTGCCAGCAGTTACGGCGGGGGGGGCTCCGGGGAGCTGTTTTTT
CDR3: CASSYGGGGSGELFF

D: TRBD1
size: few
V: TRBV7-9
J: TRBJ2-2
DNA: TGTGCCAGCAGCCCCGAGGCCAGGGGGCTGACCGGGGAGCTGTTTTTT
CDR3: CASSPEARGLTGELFF

D: TRBD1
size: few
V: TRBV14
J: TRBJ1-3
DNA: TGTGCCAGCAGCCAAGTTACAGGGGGATCTGTTGGAAACACCATATATTTT
CDR3: CASSQVTGGSVGNTIYF

D: TRBD1
size: -
V: TRBV7-2
J: TRBJ1-2
DNA: TGTGCCAGCAGCCAGGGCACAGGGGGTCCCTATGGCTACACCTTC
CDR3: CASSQGTGGPYGYTF

D: -
size: -
V: TRBV19
J: TRBJ1-5
DNA: TGTGCCAGTAGTATTGGGGGGTACGGCAATCAGCCCCAGCATTTT
CDR3: CASSIGGYGNQPQHF

D: TRBD2
size: few
V: TRBV19
J: TRBJ2-1
DNA: TGTGCCAGTAGCCAACTCTGGGCTAGCGGGGCTTACAATGAGCAGTTCTTC
CDR3: CASSQLWASGAYNEQFF

D: TRBD1
size: -
V: TRBV5-4
J: TRBJ1-2
DNA: TGTGCCAGCAGCTTGGAGGCAGGGGGCTTGGATGGCTACACCTTC
CDR3: CASSLEAGGLDGYTF

D: -
size: few
V: TRBV2
J: TRBJ1-1
DNA: TGTGCCAGCAGTGCGGCCAGGGGAGGCACTGAAGCTTTCTTT
CDR3: CASSAARGGTEAFF

D: -
size: -
V: TRBV7-2
J: TRBJ2-2
DNA: TGTGCCAGCAGCTCCTTTGTAGAGACGGTGAACACCGGGGAGCTGTTTTTT
CDR3: CASSSFVETVNTGELFF

D: -
size: -
V: TRBV29-1
J: TRBJ2-2
DNA: TGCAGCGTTTTTAGGGGTACCGGGGAGCTGTTTTTT
CDR3: CSVFRGTGELFF

D: -
size: -
V: TRBV12-3/TRBV12-4
J: TRBJ1-1
DNA: TGTGCCAGCAGTTCAGGGGCGGCGGGCCCCACTGAAGCTTTCTTT
CDR3: CASSSGAAGPTEAFF

D: -
size: -
V: TRBV10-3
J: TRBJ2-5
DNA: TGTGCCATCAGTGACGGGGGGGACAGTAAGACCCAGTACTTC
CDR3: CAISDGGDSKTQYF